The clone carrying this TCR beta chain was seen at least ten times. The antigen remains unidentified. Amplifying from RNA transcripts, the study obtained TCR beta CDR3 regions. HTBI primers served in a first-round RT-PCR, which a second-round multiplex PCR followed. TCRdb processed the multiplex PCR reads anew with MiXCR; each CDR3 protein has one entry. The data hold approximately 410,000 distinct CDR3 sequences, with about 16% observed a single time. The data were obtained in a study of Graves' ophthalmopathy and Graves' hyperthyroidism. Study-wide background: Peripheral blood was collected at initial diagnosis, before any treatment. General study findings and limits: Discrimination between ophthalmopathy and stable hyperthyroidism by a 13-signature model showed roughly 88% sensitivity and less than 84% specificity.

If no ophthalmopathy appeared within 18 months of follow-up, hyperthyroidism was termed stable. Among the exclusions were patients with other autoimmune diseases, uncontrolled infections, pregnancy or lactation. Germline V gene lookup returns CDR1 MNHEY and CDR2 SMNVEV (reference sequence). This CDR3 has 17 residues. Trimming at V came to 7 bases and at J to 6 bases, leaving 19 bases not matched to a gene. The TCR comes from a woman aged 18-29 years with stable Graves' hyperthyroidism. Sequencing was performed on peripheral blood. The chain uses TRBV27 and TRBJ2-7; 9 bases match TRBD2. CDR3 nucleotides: TGTGCCAGCATTGGGGTAGCGGGGGCCTTTAAAACCTTCGAGCAGTACTTC. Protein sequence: CASIGVAGAFKTFEQYF.